These T cell receptor beta chains were read from a single sample in a study of T-cell memory formation after mild COVID-19. TCRdb redid the calling of the 5' RACE reads with MiXCR, one entry per CDR3 protein. The table includes fewer than 650,000 distinct CDR3 sequences, roughly 21% detected once. The sample taken for sequencing was PBMCs or a T cell subset sorted from them (not recorded which). Receptors were obtained from an adult woman who had mild COVID-19 (a few samples of this study predate the infection). Cell type and time point are not known. Both conserved end residues are part of each CDR3. A D gene is named only where the DNA matches it firmly. Where a row states a size, it is once, few, many or the class of an expanded clone; other rows omit it.

d_call	v_call	j_call	clone_size	cdr3_nt	cdr3_aa
.	TRBV20-1	TRBJ2-1	few	TGCAGTGCCCCGACCGGGACAAGCTCCTACAATGAGCAGTTCTTC	CSAPTGTSSYNEQFF
TRBD1	TRBV11-1	TRBJ1-1	.	TGTGCCAGCAGTCGGGACAGGGACTTTTCTGGGAACACTGAAGCTTTCTTT	CASSRDRDFSGNTEAFF
.	TRBV16	TRBJ2-7	few	TGTGCCAGCAGCCAACGGGGAGGACGTTACTACGAGCAGTACTTC	CASSQRGGRYYEQYF
TRBD2	TRBV5-1	TRBJ2-1	.	TGCGCCAGCGGGCAGCGGGAGCTGGGAGGCGATGAGCAGTTCTTC	CASGQRELGGDEQFF
TRBD1	TRBV5-8	TRBJ1-2	.	TGTGCCAGCAGCTGGGGGGGACAGGGGTTGCGAGAACTTGGCTACACCTTC	CASSWGGQGLRELGYTF
TRBD2	TRBV30	TRBJ2-5	few	TGTGCCTGGAGTGTCGGACTAGTCCAAGAGACCCAGTACTTC	CAWSVGLVQETQYF
.	TRBV6-6	TRBJ2-5	.	TGTGCCAGCAGTTTAGCGGAGGCCCACGGCGGAGAGACCCAGTACTTC	CASSLAEAHGGETQYF
TRBD1	TRBV11-3	TRBJ2-1	.	TGTGCCAGCAGCTTGGCTGACGGGACAGGGGAATACAATGAGCAGTTCTTC	CASSLADGTGEYNEQFF
.	TRBV19	TRBJ2-1	.	TGTGCCAGTAGTAGCCGCGTCAATGAGCAGTTCTTC	CASSSRVNEQFF
TRBD1	TRBV15	TRBJ2-1	few	TGTGCCACCAGCAGAGATCGCAGGGGGTTAAACAATGAGCAGTTCTTC	CATSRDRRGLNNEQFF
.	TRBV12-5	TRBJ1-1	.	TGTGCTAGTGGTTTGGAACCGAACACTGAAGCTTTCTTT	CASGLEPNTEAFF
.	TRBV2	TRBJ2-7	few	TGTGCCAGCAGTGAAGTCGCCAGGGCCTACGAGCAGTACTTC	CASSEVARAYEQYF
.	TRBV15	TRBJ1-4	many	TGTGCCACCAGCGACAGATCAACTAATGAAAAACTGTTTTTT	CATSDRSTNEKLFF
.	TRBV5-6	TRBJ2-3	few	TGTGCCAGCAGCTTCCTGGAGATTAGCACAGATACGCAGTATTTT	CASSFLEISTDTQYF
.	TRBV6-2/TRBV6-3	TRBJ2-2	once	TGTGCCAGCATTGGGGGACTGAAGGGGCCCGGGGAGCTGTTTTTT	CASIGGLKGPGELFF
.	TRBV30	TRBJ1-1	few	TGTGCCTGGAGTCATGGGGGTTACACTGAAGCTTTCTTT	CAWSHGGYTEAFF
.	TRBV7-2	TRBJ2-2	.	TGTGCCAGCAGTCGTCGCAGGGGGGCCGGGGAGCTGTTTTTT	CASSRRRGAGELFF
.	TRBV15	TRBJ2-5	.	TGTGCCACCAGCAGGGGCAGGGAGACCCAGTACTTC	CATSRGRETQYF
TRBD1	TRBV15	TRBJ2-2	.	TGTGCCACCGGGAGACAGGGGTTCGGGGAGCTGTTTTTT	CATGRQGFGELFF
.	TRBV5-1	TRBJ2-3	many	TGCGCCAGCAGCGTTGCTGTTTCGGAGGATACGCAGTATTTT	CASSVAVSEDTQYF
TRBD1	TRBV24-1	TRBJ2-7	once	TGTGCCACCAGTGAACACCCGGGACAGGAGGCGCACGAGCAGTACTTC	CATSEHPGQEAHEQYF
.	TRBV12-3/TRBV12-4	TRBJ2-5	.	TGTGCCAGCAGTGGGTGGGCTAGCGTGACAGAGACCCAGTACTTC	CASSGWASVTETQYF
TRBD1	TRBV7-9	TRBJ2-7	.	TGTGCCAGCAGCGTCCGGGACAGGCAAACCTACGAGCAGTACTTC	CASSVRDRQTYEQYF
.	TRBV5-1	TRBJ2-1	.	TGCGCCAGCAGACCTCGCACCAATGAGCAGTTCTTC	CASRPRTNEQFF
TRBD2	TRBV20-1	TRBJ2-4	few	TGCAGTGCTAGAGCGGGACTAGCGGGGATTTTGCCCGGAAACATTCAGTACTTC	CSARAGLAGILPGNIQYF
TRBD2	TRBV6-5	TRBJ2-1	.	TGTGCCAGCAGTGCCGGACTAGCGGGGGGGCTGACGAATGAGCAGTTCTTC	CASSAGLAGGLTNEQFF
TRBD2	TRBV4-3	TRBJ2-1	.	TGCGCCAGCAGCCAAGATGCGACTAGCACCTACAATGAGCAGTTCTTC	CASSQDATSTYNEQFF
.	TRBV6-6	TRBJ2-1	few	TGTGCCAGCAGTTACTTCTACAATGAGCAGTTCTTC	CASSYFYNEQFF
.	TRBV20-1	TRBJ2-7	few	TGCAGTGCTCCTGGGCGGGACAGTTCCTACGAGCAGTACTTC	CSAPGRDSSYEQYF
TRBD2	TRBV19	TRBJ2-2	.	TGTGCCAGTAGAGGGCCAGCGGGGCCCACCGGGGAGCTGTTTTTT	CASRGPAGPTGELFF
.	TRBV7-6	TRBJ2-5	few	TGTGCCAGCAGCTTATACGGGGCGCTTATCGTGGAGACCCAGTACTTC	CASSLYGALIVETQYF
.	TRBV7-3	TRBJ2-1	few	TGTGCCAGCAGCTTAGAGTCGTCGGGTCCCTATAACAATGAGCAGTTCTTC	CASSLESSGPYNNEQFF
TRBD2	TRBV12-3/TRBV12-4	TRBJ2-7	few	TGTGCCAGCAGTTCGCTCCCTAGGAGCGGGAGAAGGTACGAGCAGTACTTC	CASSSLPRSGRRYEQYF
.	TRBV7-6	TRBJ1-1	.	TGTGCCAGCAGCCCCATGGGTTACACTGAAGCTTTCTTT	CASSPMGYTEAFF
.	TRBV24-1	TRBJ2-3	.	TGTGCCACCAGTGACCAGGGAAGGGGTACGCAGTATTTT	CATSDQGRGTQYF
.	TRBV12-3/TRBV12-4	TRBJ2-7	few	TGTGCCAGCAGTTTCTCGGGTTCACGGGCCTACGAGCAGTACTTC	CASSFSGSRAYEQYF
.	TRBV7-3	TRBJ2-1	.	TGTGCCAGCAGCTTTACAGCGGGTGAATACAATGAGCAGTTCTTC	CASSFTAGEYNEQFF
.	TRBV24-1	TRBJ2-3	few	TGTGCCACCAGTGATTTTGCGGGGCCCTCCACAGATACGCAGTATTTT	CATSDFAGPSTDTQYF
TRBD1	TRBV6-5	TRBJ1-2	many	TGTGCCAGCAGTTATGATCGACAGGGCCGAAACTATGGCTACACCTTC	CASSYDRQGRNYGYTF
.	TRBV5-1	TRBJ1-5	few	TGCGCCAGCAGCTTTGGGTACGGTAGCAATCAGCCCCAGCATTTT	CASSFGYGSNQPQHF
.	TRBV20-1	TRBJ1-2	few	TGCAGTGCTCCAGGTCCAGGAGGCTACACCTTC	CSAPGPGGYTF
TRBD2	TRBV5-6	TRBJ2-3	.	TGTGCCAGCAGCTTGAGAAGCGGGACCCTCTTCACAGATACGCAGTATTTT	CASSLRSGTLFTDTQYF
.	TRBV5-5	TRBJ2-7	.	TGTGCCAGCAGCTGGAGGGAACAGGGGATGGGCGAGCAGTACTTC	CASSWREQGMGEQYF